This TCR beta chain comes out of a study of high-grade serous ovarian cancer treatment subgroups. Study outcomes and limitations: TCR clonal relatedness correlated positively with neoantigen level.

V was clipped by 8 bases and J by 8 bases; unmatched bases: 2. CDR3 length: 11 amino acids. CDR1 MNHNY and CDR2 SVGAGI come from the germline V gene (reference sequence). A word on this clone: Its antigen is unknown.

Repertoires were generated with immunoSEQ multiplex PCR, while TCRdb's copy carries only in-frame clones and drops some. Of a few thousand clones listed, 77% are singletons. Tumor samples were obtained before definitive surgery or chemotherapy. The receptor was derived from a human donor with high-grade serous ovarian cancer. The sample taken for sequencing was tumor tissue. V is TRBV6-6 and J is TRBJ2-1; the match to TRBD1 covers 8 bases. The CDR3 bases are TGTGCCAGCGGGACAGGCGATGAGCAGTTCTTC. Translating gives CASGTGDEQFF.